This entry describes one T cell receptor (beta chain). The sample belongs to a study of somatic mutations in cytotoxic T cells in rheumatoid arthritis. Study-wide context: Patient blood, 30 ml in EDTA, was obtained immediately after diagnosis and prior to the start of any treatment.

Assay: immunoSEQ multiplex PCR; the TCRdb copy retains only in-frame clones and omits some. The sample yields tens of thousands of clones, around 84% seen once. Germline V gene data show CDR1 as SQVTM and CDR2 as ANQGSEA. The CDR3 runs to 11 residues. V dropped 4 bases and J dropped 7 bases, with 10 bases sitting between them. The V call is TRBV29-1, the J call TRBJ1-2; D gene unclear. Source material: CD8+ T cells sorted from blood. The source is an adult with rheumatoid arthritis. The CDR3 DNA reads TGCAGCGTTGTTAGCTTAAGTGGCTACACCTTC. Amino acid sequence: CSVVSLSGYTF. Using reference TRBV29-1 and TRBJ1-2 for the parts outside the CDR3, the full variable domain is SAVISQKPSRDICQRGTSLTIQCQVDSQVTMMFWYRQQPGQSLTLIATANQGSEATYESGFVIDKFPISRPNLTFSTLTVSNMSPEDSSIYLCSVVSLSGYTFGSGTRLTVV.